The present T cell receptor (beta chain) was sequenced within a study of T-cell memory formation after mild COVID-19. The CDR3 has 17 residues. The germline CDR1 and CDR2 sequences are MNHEY and SMNVEV (reference sequence). V was shortened by 5 bases and J by 2 bases, with 22 bases between the two germline ends. TCRalpha and TCRbeta libraries used 5'RACE with constant-segment primers and UMIs. Via MiXCR, TCRdb re-called the 5' RACE reads, giving one row per CDR3 protein. The sample has fewer than 650,000 distinct CDR3 sequences; about a fifth are singletons. In its sample, this clonotype was seen many times.

The specimen sequenced was PBMCs or a T cell subset sorted from them (not recorded which). This clonotype was obtained from an adult woman who had mild COVID-19 (a few samples of this study predate the infection). Cell type and time point are not known. The genes are TRBV27 and TRBJ2-7, with D maybe TRBD2 (5 bases). This CDR3 reads CASSTHPGVFGTYEQYF. DNA for the CDR3: TGTGCCAGCAGTACCCACCCGGGTGTGTTCGGGACCTACGAGCAGTACTTC.